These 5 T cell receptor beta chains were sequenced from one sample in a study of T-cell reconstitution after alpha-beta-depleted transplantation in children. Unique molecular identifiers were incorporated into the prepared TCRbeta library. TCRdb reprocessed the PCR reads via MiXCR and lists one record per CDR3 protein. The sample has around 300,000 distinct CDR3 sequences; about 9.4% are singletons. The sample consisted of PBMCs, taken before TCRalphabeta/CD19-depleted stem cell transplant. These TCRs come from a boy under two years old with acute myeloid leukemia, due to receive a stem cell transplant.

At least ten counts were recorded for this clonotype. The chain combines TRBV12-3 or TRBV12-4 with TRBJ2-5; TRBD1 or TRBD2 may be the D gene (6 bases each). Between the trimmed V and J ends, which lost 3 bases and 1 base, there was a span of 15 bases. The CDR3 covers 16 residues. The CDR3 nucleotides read TGTGCCAGCAGTTTGAGGGGGGCGCTTCTCCAAGAGACCCAGTACTTC. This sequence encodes CASSLRGALLQETQYF.

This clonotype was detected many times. The CDR3: CSAPQGSSTDTQYF. CDR3 DNA sequence: TGCAGTGCTCCTCAGGGGAGTAGCACAGATACGCAGTATTTT. The chain is built from TRBV20-1 and TRBJ2-3, with D perhaps TRBD1 (6 bases). The V and J ends lost 5 bases and 0 bases respectively, with 12 bases between them. CDR1 and CDR2 (germline): DFQATT, SNEGSKA (reference sequence). The CDR3 totals 14 residues.

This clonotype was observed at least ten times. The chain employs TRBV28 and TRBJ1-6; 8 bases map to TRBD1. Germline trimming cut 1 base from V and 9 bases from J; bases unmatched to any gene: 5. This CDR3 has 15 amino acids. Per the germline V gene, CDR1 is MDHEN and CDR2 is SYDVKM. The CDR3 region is CASSLLAGGRSPLHF. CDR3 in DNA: TGTGCCAGCAGTTTATTGGCAGGGGGCCGTTCACCCCTCCACTTT.

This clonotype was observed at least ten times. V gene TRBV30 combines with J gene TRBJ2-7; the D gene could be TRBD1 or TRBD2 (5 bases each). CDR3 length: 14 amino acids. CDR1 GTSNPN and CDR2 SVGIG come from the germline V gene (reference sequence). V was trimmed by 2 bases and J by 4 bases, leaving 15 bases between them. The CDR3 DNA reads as TGTGCCTGGAGTTCCGGGACCGCCGGATACGAGCAGTACTTC. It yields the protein CAWSSGTAGYEQYF.

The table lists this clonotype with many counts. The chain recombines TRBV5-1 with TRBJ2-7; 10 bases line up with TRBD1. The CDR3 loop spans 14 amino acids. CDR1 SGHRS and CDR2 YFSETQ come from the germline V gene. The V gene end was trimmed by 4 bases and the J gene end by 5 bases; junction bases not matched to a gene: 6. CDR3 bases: TGCGCCAGCAGCCGCCGGGACAGGGGACACGAGCAGTACTTC. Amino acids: CASSRRDRGHEQYF. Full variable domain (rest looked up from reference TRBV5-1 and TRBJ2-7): KAGVTQTPRYLIKTRGQQVTLSCSPISGHRSVSWYQQTPGQGLQFLFEYFSETQRNKGNFPGRFSGRQFSNSRSEMNVSTLELGDSALYLCASSRRDRGHEQYFGPGTRLTVT.